Listed below are T cell receptor beta chains from one sample, sequenced in a study of T cell responses to AZD1222 COVID-19 vaccine. Clones were read by immunoSEQ multiplex PCR, and TCRdb kept only the in-frame ones, dropping some. Seen here are approximately 160,000 clones, around 92% observed once, and the top ten hold about 0.9%. The sequencing here drew on peripheral blood, taken on day 0 of AZD1222 vaccination. All receptors come from an adult in good health. Each CDR3 is given with its conserved first and last residue. Each record gives: CDR3 protein, CDR3 DNA, V gene, D gene, J gene, clone size. The D gene is left open where the match is weak. Clone size appears in some rows only: once, few, many, or a class for an expanded clone.

CDR3 protein: CAISVGVYNSPLHF; CDR3 DNA: TGTGCCATCAGTGTGGGGGTCTATAATTCACCCCTCCACTTT; V gene: TRBV10-3; D gene: .; J gene: TRBJ1-6; clone size: .
CDR3 protein: CASYSHPDRGTGNTIYF; CDR3 DNA: TGTGCCAGCTATAGCCACCCTGACAGGGGGACTGGAAACACCATATATTTT; V gene: TRBV19; D gene: TRBD1; J gene: TRBJ1-3; clone size: once
CDR3 protein: CASSEIRDQPQHF; CDR3 DNA: TGTGCCAGCAGTGAAATCCGAGATCAGCCCCAGCATTTT; V gene: TRBV2; D gene: .; J gene: TRBJ1-5; clone size: .
CDR3 protein: CAIRMNPGRAMNTEAFF; CDR3 DNA: TGTGCCATCAGAATGAACCCTGGACGGGCGATGAACACTGAAGCTTTCTTT; V gene: TRBV10-3; D gene: .; J gene: TRBJ1-1; clone size: few
CDR3 protein: CASSERDRTEQYF; CDR3 DNA: TGTGCCAGCAGTGAAAGGGATCGGACAGAGCAGTACTTC; V gene: TRBV6-1; D gene: .; J gene: TRBJ2-7; clone size: .
CDR3 protein: CASSEGPRLAKNIQYF; CDR3 DNA: TGTGCCAGCAGTGAGGGACCGCGACTAGCCAAAAACATTCAGTACTTC; V gene: TRBV6-1; D gene: .; J gene: TRBJ2-4; clone size: .
CDR3 protein: CASSDQGLAGGFWADTQYF; CDR3 DNA: TGTGCCAGCAGTGACCAAGGACTAGCGGGGGGGTTTTGGGCGGATACGCAGTATTTT; V gene: TRBV6-1; D gene: TRBD2; J gene: TRBJ2-3; clone size: .
CDR3 protein: CASSRGGGRGISPLHF; CDR3 DNA: TGTGCCAGCAGCCGCGGAGGGGGCAGGGGGATTTCACCCCTCCACTTT; V gene: TRBV3-1/TRBV3-2; D gene: TRBD1; J gene: TRBJ1-6; clone size: .
CDR3 protein: CASSTRGGNQPQHF; CDR3 DNA: TGTGCCAGCAGCACCCGCGGTGGCAATCAGCCCCAGCATTTT; V gene: TRBV6-2/TRBV6-3; D gene: .; J gene: TRBJ1-5; clone size: .
CDR3 protein: CASKIDRGAYGYTF; CDR3 DNA: TGTGCCAGCAAGATCGACAGGGGGGCTTATGGCTACACCTTC; V gene: TRBV6-5; D gene: TRBD1; J gene: TRBJ1-2; clone size: .
CDR3 protein: CASSPYRVNTEAFF; CDR3 DNA: TGTGCCAGCAGTCCTTACAGGGTGAACACTGAAGCTTTCTTT; V gene: TRBV6-5; D gene: .; J gene: TRBJ1-1; clone size: .
CDR3 protein: CASSQDWGQGFSDTQYF; CDR3 DNA: TGCGCCAGCAGCCAAGATTGGGGACAGGGGTTTTCAGATACGCAGTATTTT; V gene: TRBV4-3; D gene: TRBD1; J gene: TRBJ2-3; clone size: .
CDR3 protein: CASSNSGMVEKLFF; CDR3 DNA: TGTGCCAGCAGTAATAGCGGGATGGTCGAAAAACTGTTTTTT; V gene: TRBV28; D gene: .; J gene: TRBJ1-4; clone size: .
CDR3 protein: CASSMGLAGVEQYF; CDR3 DNA: TGTGCCAGCAGCATGGGACTAGCGGGGGTTGAGCAGTACTTC; V gene: TRBV5-4; D gene: TRBD2; J gene: TRBJ2-7; clone size: once
CDR3 protein: CASSQVLGNQPQHF; CDR3 DNA: TGTGCCAGCAGCCAAGTCTTAGGAAATCAGCCCCAGCATTTT; V gene: TRBV3-1/TRBV3-2; D gene: .; J gene: TRBJ1-5; clone size: .
CDR3 protein: CASSPGGNTEAFF; CDR3 DNA: TGCGCCAGCAGCCCGGGCGGGAACACTGAAGCTTTCTTT; V gene: TRBV4-3; D gene: .; J gene: TRBJ1-1; clone size: .
CDR3 protein: CASTPRQGNPGELFF; CDR3 DNA: TGCGCCAGCACCCCGAGACAGGGTAACCCCGGGGAGCTGTTTTTT; V gene: TRBV5-1; D gene: TRBD1; J gene: TRBJ2-2; clone size: .